Listed below are T cell receptor beta chains from one sample, sequenced in a study of blood T cell repertoires in COVID-19. Data came from immunoSEQ multiplex PCR; TCRdb stores just in-frame clones and leaves some out. This table has tens of thousands of clones, 88% appearing once. Sequenced material: peripheral blood. All receptors derive from a human donor in a cohort sampled during active COVID-19. Both conserved end residues are part of each CDR3.

v_gene: TRBV7-8
j_gene: TRBJ2-5
CDR3aa: CASSLGRTQYF

v_gene: TRBV5-6
j_gene: TRBJ2-2
CDR3aa: CASAKGPMNTGELFF

v_gene: TRBV23-1
j_gene: TRBJ2-5
CDR3aa: CASSPRGTSGGGETQYF

v_gene: TRBV7-8
j_gene: TRBJ2-1
CDR3aa: CASSLGVTSDYNEQFF

v_gene: TRBV7-2
j_gene: TRBJ1-3
CDR3aa: CASSFQGVGNTIYF

v_gene: TRBV7-2
j_gene: TRBJ2-5
CDR3aa: CASSFGEQETQYF

v_gene: TRBV14
j_gene: TRBJ1-3
CDR3aa: CASSQVSVAGHSGNTIYF

v_gene: TRBV3-1/TRBV3-2
j_gene: TRBJ2-1
CDR3aa: CASSRTSGAGSYNEQFF

v_gene: TRBV25-1
j_gene: TRBJ1-6
CDR3aa: CASSDGRGFSPLHF

v_gene: TRBV27
j_gene: TRBJ2-1
CDR3aa: CASSSPAGGTIF

v_gene: TRBV7-3
j_gene: TRBJ2-1
CDR3aa: CASSLMGTGFSNEQFF

v_gene: TRBV7-3
j_gene: TRBJ2-2
CDR3aa: CASSGTSGGTGELFF

v_gene: TRBV2
j_gene: TRBJ2-1
CDR3aa: CAAEAGTYNEQFF

v_gene: TRBV7-2
j_gene: TRBJ2-1
CDR3aa: CASSSRLAGGRNEQFF

v_gene: TRBV10-3
j_gene: TRBJ1-2
CDR3aa: CAISDDSFFGYTF

v_gene: TRBV7-9
j_gene: TRBJ1-6
CDR3aa: CASSLVSRHSPLHF

v_gene: TRBV5-4
j_gene: TRBJ2-3
CDR3aa: CASSSYREGTDTQYF

v_gene: TRBV28
j_gene: TRBJ2-2
CDR3aa: CASSTPSGNTGELFF

v_gene: TRBV7-9
j_gene: TRBJ1-4
CDR3aa: CASSRSQGTDRGNEKLFF

v_gene: TRBV27
j_gene: TRBJ2-5
CDR3aa: CASSPTGGEGETQYF

v_gene: TRBV9
j_gene: TRBJ2-2
CDR3aa: CASSSGERTGELFF

v_gene: TRBV18
j_gene: TRBJ2-7
CDR3aa: CASSSGTGGSYEQYF

v_gene: TRBV27
j_gene: TRBJ2-7
CDR3aa: CASSNLGTGVLAEQYF

v_gene: TRBV11-3
j_gene: TRBJ2-7
CDR3aa: CASSLDSIGLATTYEQYF

v_gene: TRBV30
j_gene: TRBJ1-4
CDR3aa: CAWSGVMGEKLFF

v_gene: TRBV18
j_gene: TRBJ1-4
CDR3aa: CASSPRPGTEKLFF